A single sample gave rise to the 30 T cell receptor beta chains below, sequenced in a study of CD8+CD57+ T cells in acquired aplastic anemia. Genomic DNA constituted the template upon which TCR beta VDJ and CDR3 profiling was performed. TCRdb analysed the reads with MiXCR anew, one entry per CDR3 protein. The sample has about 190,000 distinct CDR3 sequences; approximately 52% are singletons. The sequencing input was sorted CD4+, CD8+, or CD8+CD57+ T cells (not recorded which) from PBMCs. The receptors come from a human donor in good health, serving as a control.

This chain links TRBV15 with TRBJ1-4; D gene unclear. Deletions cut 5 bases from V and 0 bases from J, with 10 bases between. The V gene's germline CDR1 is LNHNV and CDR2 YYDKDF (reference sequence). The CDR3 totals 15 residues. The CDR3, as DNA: TGTGCCACCAGCTTCAGAGTTGCAACTAATGAAAAACTGTTTTTT. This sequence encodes CATSFRVATNEKLFF.

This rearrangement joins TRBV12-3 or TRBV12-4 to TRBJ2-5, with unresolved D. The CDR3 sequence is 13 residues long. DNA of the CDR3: TGTGCTAGTGGTTTTATGAAACAAGAGACCCAGTACTTC. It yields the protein CASGFMKQETQYF.

The CDR3 reads CASSPAGGGYGYTF. The CDR3 DNA sequence: TGTGCCAGCAGCCCAGCAGGGGGCGGCTATGGCTACACCTTC. The V and J genes are TRBV7-9 and TRBJ1-2, with TRBD1 matching over 8 bases. V lost 5 bases, J lost 4 bases, and 6 bases stayed unmatched. The CDR3 sequence is 14 residues long. The V gene's germline CDR1 is SEHNR and CDR2 FQNEAQ (reference sequence).

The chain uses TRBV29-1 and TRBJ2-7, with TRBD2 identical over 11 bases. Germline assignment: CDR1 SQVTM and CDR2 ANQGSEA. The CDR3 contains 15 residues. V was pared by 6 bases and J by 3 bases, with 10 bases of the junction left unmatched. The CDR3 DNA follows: TGCAGCGTAACTAGCGGGGGTTCAAACCGCTACGAGCAGTACTTC. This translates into CSVTSGGSNRYEQYF.

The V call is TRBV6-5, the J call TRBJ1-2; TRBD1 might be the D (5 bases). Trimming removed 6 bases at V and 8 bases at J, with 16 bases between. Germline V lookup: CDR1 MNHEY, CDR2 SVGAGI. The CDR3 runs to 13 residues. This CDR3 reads CASSLDSRVGYTF. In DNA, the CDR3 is TGTGCCAGCAGCCTCGACTCCAGGGTAGGCTACACCTTC.

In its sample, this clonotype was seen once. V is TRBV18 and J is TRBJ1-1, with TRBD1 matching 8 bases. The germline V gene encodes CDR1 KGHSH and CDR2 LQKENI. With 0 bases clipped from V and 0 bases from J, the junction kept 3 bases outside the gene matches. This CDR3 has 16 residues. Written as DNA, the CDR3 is TGTGCCAGCTCACCACCGAACAGGGGGATGAACACTGAAGCTTTCTTT. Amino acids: CASSPPNRGMNTEAFF.

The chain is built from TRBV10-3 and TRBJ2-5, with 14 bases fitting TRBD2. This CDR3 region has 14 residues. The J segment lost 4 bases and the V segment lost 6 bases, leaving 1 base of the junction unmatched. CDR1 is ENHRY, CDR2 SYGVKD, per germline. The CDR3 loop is CAIRGTSGGETQYF. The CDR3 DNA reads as TGTGCCATCAGGGGGACTAGCGGGGGAGAGACCCAGTACTTC.

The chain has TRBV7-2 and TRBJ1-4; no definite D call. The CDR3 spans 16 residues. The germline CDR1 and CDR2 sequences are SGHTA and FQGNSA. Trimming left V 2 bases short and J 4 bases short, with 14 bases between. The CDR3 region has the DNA TGTGCCAGCAGCTTAAATCGAGTGCAAAGTAATGAAAAACTGTTTTTT. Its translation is CASSLNRVQSNEKLFF.

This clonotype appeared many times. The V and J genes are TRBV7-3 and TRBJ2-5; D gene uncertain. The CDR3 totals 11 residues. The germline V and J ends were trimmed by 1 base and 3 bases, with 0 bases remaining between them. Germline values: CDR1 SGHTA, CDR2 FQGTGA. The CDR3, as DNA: TGTGCCAGCAGCTTAAAAGAGACCCAGTACTTC. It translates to CASSLKETQYF.

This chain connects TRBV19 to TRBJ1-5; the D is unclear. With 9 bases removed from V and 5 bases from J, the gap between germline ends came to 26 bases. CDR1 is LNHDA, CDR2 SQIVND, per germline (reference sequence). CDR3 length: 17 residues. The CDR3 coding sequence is TGTGCCAGCAGCGGAGCTTTAGGACTGCACAAGGATCAGCCCCAGCATTTT. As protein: CASSGALGLHKDQPQHF.

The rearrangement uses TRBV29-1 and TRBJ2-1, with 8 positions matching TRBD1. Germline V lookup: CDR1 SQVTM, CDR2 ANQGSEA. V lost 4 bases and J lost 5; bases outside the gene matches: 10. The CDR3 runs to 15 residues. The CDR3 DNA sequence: TGCAGCGTTGTGGTACCGGGACAGGCTCACAATGAGCAGTTCTTC. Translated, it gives CSVVVPGQAHNEQFF.

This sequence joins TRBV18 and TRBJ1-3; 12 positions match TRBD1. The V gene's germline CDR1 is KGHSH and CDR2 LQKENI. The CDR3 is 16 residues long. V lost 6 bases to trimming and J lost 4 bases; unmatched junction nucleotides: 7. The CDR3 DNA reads TGTGCCAGCTCGTTCCGGGACAGGGGGCAAGGAAACACCATATATTTT. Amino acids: CASSFRDRGQGNTIYF. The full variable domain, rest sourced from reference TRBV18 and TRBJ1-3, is NAGVMQNPRHLVRRRGQEARLRCSPMKGHSHVYWYRQLPEEGLKFMVYLQKENIIDESGMPKERFSAEFPKEGPSILRIQQVVRGDSAAYFCASSFRDRGQGNTIYFGEGSWLTVV.

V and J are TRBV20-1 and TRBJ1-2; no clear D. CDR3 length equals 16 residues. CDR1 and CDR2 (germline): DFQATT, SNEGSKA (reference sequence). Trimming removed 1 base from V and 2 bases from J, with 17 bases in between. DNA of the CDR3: TGCAGTGCTAGAGGGCCGACGGCCAACCTAAACTATGGCTACACCTTC. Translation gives CSARGPTANLNYGYTF.

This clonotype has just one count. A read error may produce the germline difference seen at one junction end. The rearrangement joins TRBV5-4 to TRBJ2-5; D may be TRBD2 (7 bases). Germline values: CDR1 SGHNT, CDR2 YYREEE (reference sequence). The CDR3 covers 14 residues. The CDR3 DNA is TGTGCCAGCAGCTTCCCGGGGGGCCAAGAGACCCGGTACTTC. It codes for CASSFPGGQETRYF. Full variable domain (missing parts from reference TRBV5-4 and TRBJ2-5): ETGVTQSPTHLIKTRGQQVTLRCSSQSGHNTVSWYQQALGQGPQFIFQYYREEENGRGNFPPRFSGLQFPNYSSELNVNALELDDSALYLCASSFPGGQETRYFGPGTRLLVL.

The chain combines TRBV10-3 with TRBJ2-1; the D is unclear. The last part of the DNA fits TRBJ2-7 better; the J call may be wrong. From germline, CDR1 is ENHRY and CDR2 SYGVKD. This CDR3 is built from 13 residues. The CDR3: CAISGAADGEQYF. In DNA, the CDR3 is TGTGCCATCAGTGGGGCAGCCGACGGGGAGCAGTACTTC.

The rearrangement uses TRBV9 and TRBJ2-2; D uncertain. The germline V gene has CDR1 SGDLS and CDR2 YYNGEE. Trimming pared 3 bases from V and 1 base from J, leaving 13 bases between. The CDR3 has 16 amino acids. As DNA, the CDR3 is TGTGCCAGCAGCGCCACGGTCAGTCAGAACACCGGGGAGCTGTTTTTT. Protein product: CASSATVSQNTGELFF.

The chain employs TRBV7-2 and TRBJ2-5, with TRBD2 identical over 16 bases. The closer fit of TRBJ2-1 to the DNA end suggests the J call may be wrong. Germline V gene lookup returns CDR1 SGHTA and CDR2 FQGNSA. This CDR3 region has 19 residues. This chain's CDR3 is CASSLTGTSGGGSYNEQFF. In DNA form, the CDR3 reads TGTGCCAGCAGCTTAACCGGGACTAGCGGGGGGGGCTCCTACAATGAGCAGTTCTTC.

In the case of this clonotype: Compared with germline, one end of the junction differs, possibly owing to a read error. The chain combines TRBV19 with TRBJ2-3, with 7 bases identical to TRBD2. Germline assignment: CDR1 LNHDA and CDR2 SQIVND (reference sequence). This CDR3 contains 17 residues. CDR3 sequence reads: CASSNPGTPPERGTRYF. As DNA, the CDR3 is TGTGCCAGTAGTAACCCCGGGACTCCCCCTGAGCGGGGTACGCGGTATTTT.

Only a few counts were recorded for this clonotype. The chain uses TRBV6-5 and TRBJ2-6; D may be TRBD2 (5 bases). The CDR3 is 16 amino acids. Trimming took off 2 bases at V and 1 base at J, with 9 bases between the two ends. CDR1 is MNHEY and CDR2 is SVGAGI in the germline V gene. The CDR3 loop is CASSYTRGSGANVLTF. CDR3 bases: TGTGCCAGCAGTTACACACGGGGTTCTGGGGCCAACGTCCTGACTTTC.

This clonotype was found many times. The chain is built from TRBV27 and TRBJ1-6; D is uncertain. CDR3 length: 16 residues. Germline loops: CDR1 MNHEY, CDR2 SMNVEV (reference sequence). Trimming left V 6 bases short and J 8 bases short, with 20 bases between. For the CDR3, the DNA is TGTGCCAGCAGCCGATCCCCCCGGGAAGGAGATTCACCCCTCCACTTT. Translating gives CASSRSPREGDSPLHF.

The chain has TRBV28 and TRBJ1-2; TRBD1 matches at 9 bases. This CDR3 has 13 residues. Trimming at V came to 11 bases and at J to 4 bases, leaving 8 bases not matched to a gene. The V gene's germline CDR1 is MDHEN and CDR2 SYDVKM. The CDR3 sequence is CAGAQGASYGYTF. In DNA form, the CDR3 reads TGTGCCGGGGCACAGGGGGCCAGCTATGGCTACACCTTC.

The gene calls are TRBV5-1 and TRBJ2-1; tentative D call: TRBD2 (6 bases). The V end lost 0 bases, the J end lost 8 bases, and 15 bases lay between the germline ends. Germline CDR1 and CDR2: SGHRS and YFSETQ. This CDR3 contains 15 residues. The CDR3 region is CASSLGTGVGDEQFF. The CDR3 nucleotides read TGCGCCAGCAGCTTGGGAACGGGAGTCGGAGATGAGCAGTTCTTC.

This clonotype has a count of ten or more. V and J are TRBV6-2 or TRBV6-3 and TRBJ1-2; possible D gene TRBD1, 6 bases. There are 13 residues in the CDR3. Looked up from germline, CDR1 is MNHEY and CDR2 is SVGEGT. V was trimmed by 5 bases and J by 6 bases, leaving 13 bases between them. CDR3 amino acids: CASSQQGSHGYTF. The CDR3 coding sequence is TGTGCCAGCAGTCAACAGGGTTCACATGGCTACACCTTC.

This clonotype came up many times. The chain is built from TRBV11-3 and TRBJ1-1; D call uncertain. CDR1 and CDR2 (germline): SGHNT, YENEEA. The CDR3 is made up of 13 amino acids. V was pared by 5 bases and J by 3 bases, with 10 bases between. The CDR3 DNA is TGTGCCAGCAGCCTCCAGAGGGACACTGAAGCTTTCTTT. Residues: CASSLQRDTEAFF.

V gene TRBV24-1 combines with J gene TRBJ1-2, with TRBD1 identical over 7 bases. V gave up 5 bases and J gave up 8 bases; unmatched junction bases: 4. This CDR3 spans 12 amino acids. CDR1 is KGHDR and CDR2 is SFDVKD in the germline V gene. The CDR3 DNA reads TGTGCCACCAGTGGACAGGGTGGGGGCTACACCTTC. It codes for CATSGQGGGYTF.

The CDR3 spells CAISEPSMDYEQYF. In DNA, the CDR3 is TGTGCCATCAGTGAGCCGAGCATGGACTACGAGCAGTACTTC. V is TRBV10-3 and J is TRBJ2-7, with D hard to call. Germline lookup yields CDR1 ENHRY and CDR2 SYGVKD. The CDR3 covers 14 residues. V lost 2 bases, J lost 3 bases, and 11 bases lay in between.

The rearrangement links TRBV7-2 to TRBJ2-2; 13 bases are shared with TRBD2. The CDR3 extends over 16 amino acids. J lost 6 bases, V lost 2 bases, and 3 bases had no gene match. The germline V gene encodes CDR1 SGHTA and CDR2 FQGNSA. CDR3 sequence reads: CASSLRGLAGPGELFF. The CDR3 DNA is TGTGCCAGCAGCTTACGGGGACTAGCGGGACCCGGGGAGCTGTTTTTT.

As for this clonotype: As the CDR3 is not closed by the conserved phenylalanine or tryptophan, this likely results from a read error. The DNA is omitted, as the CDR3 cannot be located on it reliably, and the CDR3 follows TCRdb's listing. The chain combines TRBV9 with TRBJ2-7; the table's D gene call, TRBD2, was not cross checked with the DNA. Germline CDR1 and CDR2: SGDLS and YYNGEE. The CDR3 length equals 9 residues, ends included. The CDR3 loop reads CASSPDETS.

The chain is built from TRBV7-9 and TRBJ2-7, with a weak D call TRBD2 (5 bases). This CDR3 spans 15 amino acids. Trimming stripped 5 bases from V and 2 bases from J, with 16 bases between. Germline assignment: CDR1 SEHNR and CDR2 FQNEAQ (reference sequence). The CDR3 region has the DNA TGTGCCAGCAGCCAAGCGGTAACGGGTCCCTACGAGCAGTACTTC. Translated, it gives CASSQAVTGPYEQYF.

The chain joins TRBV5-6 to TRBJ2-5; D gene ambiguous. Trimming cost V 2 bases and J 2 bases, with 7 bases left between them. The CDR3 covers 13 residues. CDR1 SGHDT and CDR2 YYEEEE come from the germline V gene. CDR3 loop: CASSFAVQETQYF. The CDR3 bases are TGTGCCAGCAGCTTTGCAGTACAAGAGACCCAGTACTTC. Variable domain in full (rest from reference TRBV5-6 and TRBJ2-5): DAGVTQSPTHLIKTRGQQVTLRCSPKSGHDTVSWYQQALGQGPQFIFQYYEEEERQRGNFPDRFSGHQFPNYSSELNVNALLLGDSALYLCASSFAVQETQYFGPGTRLLVL.